The rows below give T cell receptor beta chains drawn from one sample of a study of cytomegalovirus exposure and HLA in healthy donors. Sequenced by immunoSEQ multiplex PCR; TCRdb stores in-frame clones only, minus some. Of more than 250,000 clones listed, around 90% are singletons. The sequencing sample was made of PBMCs. These receptors all stem from a woman aged 25 to 45 in good health and CMV-seropositive. CDR3s include the opening cysteine and the closing phenylalanine or tryptophan. Fields, in order: V gene, J gene, CDR3 length, clone size, D gene, CDR3 DNA, CDR3 protein. D genes are given only for firm matches. Size values are once, few and many counts, or a class for expanded clones, and some rows have none.

TRBV2	TRBJ1-2	15	-	TRBD1	TGTGCCAGCAGTGGGGGACAGGGAAAATACTATGGCTACACCTTC	CASSGGQGKYYGYTF
TRBV25-1	TRBJ2-7	11	-	-	TGTGCCAGCAGTGCCGTATACGAGCAGTACTTC	CASSAVYEQYF
TRBV6-6	TRBJ2-7	14	-	-	TGTGCCAGCAGTTACCTTCAGGGTTCCTACGAGCAGTACTTC	CASSYLQGSYEQYF
TRBV18	TRBJ2-1	15	-	-	TGTGCCAGCTCACCTTCCCAGGGCTCCTACAATGAGCAGTTCTTC	CASSPSQGSYNEQFF
TRBV18	TRBJ2-5	14	once	-	TGTGCCAGCTCACCCCCCCTACCCGTGGAGACCCAGTACTTC	CASSPPLPVETQYF
TRBV27	TRBJ1-6	14	few	-	TGTGCCAGCAGTTTTCCGGCGCACAACTCACCCCTCCACTTT	CASSFPAHNSPLHF
TRBV30	TRBJ1-2	13	-	-	TGTGCCTGGAGTGTAAGAGGGGGCTATGGCTACACCTTC	CAWSVRGGYGYTF
TRBV29-1	TRBJ1-2	13	-	-	TGCAGCGTTGAAAGGGACACCAACTATGGCTACACCTTC	CSVERDTNYGYTF
TRBV5-1	TRBJ2-3	12	many	-	TGCGCCAGCAGCTTGGTAGCAGATACGCAGTATTTT	CASSLVADTQYF
TRBV30	TRBJ1-6	13	-	TRBD1	TGTGCCTGGCTGGGACAGCCTAATTCACCCCTCCACTTT	CAWLGQPNSPLHF
TRBV28	TRBJ1-6	13	-	-	TGTGCCAGTTCCACCTACGATAATTCACCCCTCCACTTT	CASSTYDNSPLHF
TRBV27	TRBJ2-7	12	-	TRBD1	TGTGCCAGCAGCCTGACAGGGACCGAGCAGTACTTC	CASSLTGTEQYF
TRBV7-6	TRBJ2-5	20	-	TRBD2	TGTGCCAGCAGCTTCCCTCGGACTAGCGGGGGGGCGGGGTCCGCGGAGACCCAGTACTTC	CASSFPRTSGGAGSAETQYF
TRBV28	TRBJ2-5	16	-	-	TGTGCCAGCAGTCCCAACGGATCAGGGTTTCGGGAGACCCAGTACTTC	CASSPNGSGFRETQYF
TRBV7-2	TRBJ2-7	17	-	TRBD1	TGTGCCAGCAGCTTAGTCGCAGGGGGCGGCCTGAATTACGAGCAGTACTTC	CASSLVAGGGLNYEQYF
TRBV29-1	TRBJ2-1	12	-	TRBD2	TGCAGCGTCGGGACTAACTACAATGAGCAGTTCTTC	CSVGTNYNEQFF
TRBV7-9	TRBJ2-7	15	few	-	TGTGCCAGCAGCCGAGGGGGAACGGGTTTCTGGGAGCAGTACTTC	CASSRGGTGFWEQYF
TRBV7-9	TRBJ1-4	14	-	-	TGTGCCAGCAGCTTAGGTGGGGGGCATGAAAAACTGTTTTTT	CASSLGGGHEKLFF
TRBV30	TRBJ1-2	14	-	-	TGTGCCTGGAGCCTGACAGATTTGTTCTATGGCTACACCTTC	CAWSLTDLFYGYTF
TRBV28	TRBJ2-7	12	-	-	TGTGCCAGCAGGTCCGGGCCCCTCGAGCAGTACTTC	CASRSGPLEQYF
TRBV2	TRBJ2-2	16	-	TRBD2	TGTGCCAGCACGGGGGGTAGCGGGACGAACACCGGGGAGCTGTTTTTT	CASTGGSGTNTGELFF
TRBV7-2	TRBJ2-1	15	-	-	TGTGCCAGCAGCTTCCGGGGGAGCTCCTACAATGAGCAGTTCTTC	CASSFRGSSYNEQFF
TRBV30	TRBJ1-2	14	-	-	TGTGCCTGGAGTGTAGTTTCCGGCAACTATGGCTACACCTTC	CAWSVVSGNYGYTF
TRBV6-1	TRBJ2-7	13	-	-	TGTGCCAGCAGATACACAGGGATCTACGAGCAGTACTTC	CASRYTGIYEQYF
TRBV28	TRBJ1-3	19	-	-	TGTGCCAGCAGGCCTCTCCTATGGGGGGGGATTGAATCTGGAAACACCATATATTTT	CASRPLLWGGIESGNTIYF
TRBV6-5	TRBJ2-7	14	-	TRBD1	TGTGCCAGCAGTTTTAGGGACAGGGTCTACGAGCAGTACTTC	CASSFRDRVYEQYF
TRBV6-1	TRBJ2-2	15	few	-	TGTGCCAGCAGCTTGGGGCTGGGAAATCCCGGGGAGCTGTTTTTT	CASSLGLGNPGELFF
TRBV5-1	TRBJ2-5	16	-	TRBD2	TGCGCCAGCAGCTTTAGGTGGCGGGAGATCACAGAGACCCAGTACTTC	CASSFRWREITETQYF
TRBV29-1	TRBJ2-2	14	-	-	TGCAGCGTTGAAGATAGGCAAAGCACCGGGGAGCTGTTTTTT	CSVEDRQSTGELFF
TRBV9	TRBJ2-2	13	-	-	TGTGCCAGCAGCGTAAACCCCCCCGGGGAGCTGTTTTTT	CASSVNPPGELFF
TRBV6-6	TRBJ2-5	12	-	-	TGTGCCAGCAGTTTGAGTGTGGAGACCCAGTACTTC	CASSLSVETQYF
TRBV27	TRBJ2-5	13	-	TRBD1	TGTGCCAGCGGCAAACAGGGGGCCGGGACCCAGTACTTC	CASGKQGAGTQYF
TRBV4-2	TRBJ2-2	15	-	TRBD2	TGTGCCAGCAGCCAAGGGACTAGCGAGACCGGGGAGCTGTTTTTT	CASSQGTSETGELFF
TRBV2	TRBJ2-2	15	-	-	TGTGCCAGATTGAAGGACCCCCTGAACACCGGGGAGCTGTTTTTT	CARLKDPLNTGELFF
TRBV18	TRBJ2-1	16	-	TRBD1	TGTGCCAGCTCACCAAACTTGGGACAGGGGGACAATGAGCAGTTCTTC	CASSPNLGQGDNEQFF
TRBV7-7	TRBJ1-1	16	-	-	TGTGCCAGCAGCTCCCTTGTTTCGGGGATGAACACTGAAGCTTTCTTT	CASSSLVSGMNTEAFF
TRBV14	TRBJ2-3	15	-	-	TGTGCCAGCAGCCAAGATGGATGGTACACAGATACGCAGTATTTT	CASSQDGWYTDTQYF
TRBV30	TRBJ2-7	14	-	-	TGTGCCTGGAGTTTGGCAGGGATTGTTTACGAGCAGTACTTC	CAWSLAGIVYEQYF
TRBV27	TRBJ1-2	14	few	TRBD1	TGTGCCAGCAGGACAGGGGGCGCTAACTATGGCTACACCTTC	CASRTGGANYGYTF
TRBV7-2	TRBJ2-7	15	-	TRBD1	TGTGCCAGCAGCTTACGGACAGGGTCTCGGAACGAGCAGTACTTC	CASSLRTGSRNEQYF
TRBV2	TRBJ2-7	13	-	TRBD1	TGTGCCACCGAGGGACAGGGAACGTACGAGCAGTACTTC	CATEGQGTYEQYF
TRBV9	TRBJ2-1	15	-	TRBD1	TGTGCCAGCAGCGGCCGGGACAGGGGACGAAATGAGCAGTTCTTC	CASSGRDRGRNEQFF
TRBV7-2	TRBJ2-5	15	-	-	TGTGCCAGCAGCTCCCCCGGGGGGCGTCGGGAGACCCAGTACTTC	CASSSPGGRRETQYF
TRBV19	TRBJ2-1	16	-	TRBD2	TGTGCCAGTAGTAACCCCGCTAGCGGGGGAGACAATGAGCAGTTCTTC	CASSNPASGGDNEQFF
TRBV28	TRBJ2-7	16	few	TRBD1	TGTGCCAGCAGTTTCCGTCAGGGACAGGGTACCTACGAGCAGTACTTC	CASSFRQGQGTYEQYF
TRBV28	TRBJ1-5	15	-	TRBD1	TGTGCCAGCATTCAGCCAGGGGGGTTGAGTCAGCCCCAGCATTTT	CASIQPGGLSQPQHF
TRBV5-1	TRBJ1-4	14	-	-	TGCGCCAGCAGCTTAACCCGCAGAAATGAAAAACTGTTTTTT	CASSLTRRNEKLFF
TRBV7-2	TRBJ2-7	14	once	-	TGTGCCAGCAGCTTAGATAGGCTCCCCTACGAGCAGTACTTC	CASSLDRLPYEQYF
TRBV9	TRBJ1-2	15	-	TRBD1	TGTGCCAGCAGCACCGGGACAGGGGATGATAGTGGCTACACCTTC	CASSTGTGDDSGYTF
TRBV27	TRBJ2-7	14	-	-	TGTGCCAGCAGTTTAAACATGGGTCTAAGTGAGCAGTACTTC	CASSLNMGLSEQYF
TRBV19	TRBJ2-7	17	-	-	TGTGCCAGTAGTACCACTACTGGCGGCGGGATCGGGGGCGAGCAGTACTTC	CASSTTTGGGIGGEQYF
TRBV5-6	TRBJ2-2	14	-	-	TGTGCCAGCAGCCGAGGTCACTGGACCGGGGAGCTGTTTTTT	CASSRGHWTGELFF